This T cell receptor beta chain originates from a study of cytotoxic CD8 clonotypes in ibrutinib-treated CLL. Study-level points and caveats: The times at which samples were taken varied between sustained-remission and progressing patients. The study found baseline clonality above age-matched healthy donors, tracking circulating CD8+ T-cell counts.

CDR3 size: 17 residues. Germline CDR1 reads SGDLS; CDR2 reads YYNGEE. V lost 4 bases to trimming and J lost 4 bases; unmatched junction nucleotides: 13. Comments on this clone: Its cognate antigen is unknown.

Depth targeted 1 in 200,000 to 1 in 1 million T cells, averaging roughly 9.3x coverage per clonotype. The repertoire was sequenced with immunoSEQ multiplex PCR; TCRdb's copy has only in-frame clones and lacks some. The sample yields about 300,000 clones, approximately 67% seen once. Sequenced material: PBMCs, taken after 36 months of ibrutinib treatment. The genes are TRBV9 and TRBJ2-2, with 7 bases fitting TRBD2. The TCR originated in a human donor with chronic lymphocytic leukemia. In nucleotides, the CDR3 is TGTGCCAGCAGCCCACTTGCCGCGGGAGTGGGCACCGGGGAGCTGTTTTTT. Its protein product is CASSPLAAGVGTGELFF.